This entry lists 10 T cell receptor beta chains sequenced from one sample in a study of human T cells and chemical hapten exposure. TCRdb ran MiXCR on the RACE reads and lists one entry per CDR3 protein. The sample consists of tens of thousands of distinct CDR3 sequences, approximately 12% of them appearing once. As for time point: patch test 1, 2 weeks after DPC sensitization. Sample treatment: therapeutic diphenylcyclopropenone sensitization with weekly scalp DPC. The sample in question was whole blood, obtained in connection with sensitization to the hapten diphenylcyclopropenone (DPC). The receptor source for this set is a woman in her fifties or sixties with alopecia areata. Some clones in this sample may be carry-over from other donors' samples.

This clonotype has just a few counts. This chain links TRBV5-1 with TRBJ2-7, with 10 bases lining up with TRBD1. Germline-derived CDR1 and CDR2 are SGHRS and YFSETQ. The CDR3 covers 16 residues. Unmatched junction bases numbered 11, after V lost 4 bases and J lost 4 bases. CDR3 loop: CASSPDLGQGIYEQYF. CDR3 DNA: TGCGCCAGCAGCCCGGACCTGGGACAGGGGATTTACGAGCAGTACTTC. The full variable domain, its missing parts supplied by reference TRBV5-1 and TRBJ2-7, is KAGVTQTPRYLIKTRGQQVTLSCSPISGHRSVSWYQQTPGQGLQFLFEYFSETQRNKGNFPGRFSGRQFSNSRSEMNVSTLELGDSALYLCASSPDLGQGIYEQYFGPGTRLTVT.

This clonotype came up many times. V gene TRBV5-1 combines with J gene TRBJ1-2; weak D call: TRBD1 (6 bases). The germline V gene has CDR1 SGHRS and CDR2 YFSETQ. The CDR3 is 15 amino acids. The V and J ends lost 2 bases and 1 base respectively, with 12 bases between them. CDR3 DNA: TGCGCCAGCAGCTTAGGAGGGGGAAATAACTATGGCTACACCTTC. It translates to CASSLGGGNNYGYTF.

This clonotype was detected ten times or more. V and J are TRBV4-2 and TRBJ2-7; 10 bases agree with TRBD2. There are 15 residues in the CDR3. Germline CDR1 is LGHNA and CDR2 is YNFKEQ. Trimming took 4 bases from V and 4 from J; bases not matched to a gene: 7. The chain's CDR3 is CASSPLGTSAYEQYF. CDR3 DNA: TGTGCCAGCAGCCCGCTCGGGACTAGCGCTTACGAGCAGTACTTC.

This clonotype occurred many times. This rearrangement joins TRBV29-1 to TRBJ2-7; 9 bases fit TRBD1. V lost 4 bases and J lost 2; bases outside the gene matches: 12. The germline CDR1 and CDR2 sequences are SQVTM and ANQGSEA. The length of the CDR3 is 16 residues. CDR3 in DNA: TGCAGCGTTGTAGATACGGGACAGGGACGAACCTACGAGCAGTACTTC. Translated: CSVVDTGQGRTYEQYF.

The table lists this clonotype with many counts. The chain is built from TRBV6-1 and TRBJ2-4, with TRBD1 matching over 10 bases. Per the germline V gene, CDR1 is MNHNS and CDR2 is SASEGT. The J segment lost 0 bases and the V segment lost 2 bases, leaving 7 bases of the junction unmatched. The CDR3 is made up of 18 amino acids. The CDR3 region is CASSEFGTGAIAKNIQYF. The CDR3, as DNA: TGTGCCAGCAGTGAATTTGGGACAGGGGCAATAGCCAAAAACATTCAGTACTTC.

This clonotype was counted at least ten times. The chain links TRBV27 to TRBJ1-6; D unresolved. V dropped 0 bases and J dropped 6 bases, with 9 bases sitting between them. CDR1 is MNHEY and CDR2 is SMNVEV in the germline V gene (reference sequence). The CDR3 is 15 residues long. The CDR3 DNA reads TGTGCCAGCAGTTTATCATCGACTCCTAATTCACCCCTCCACTTT. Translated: CASSLSSTPNSPLHF.

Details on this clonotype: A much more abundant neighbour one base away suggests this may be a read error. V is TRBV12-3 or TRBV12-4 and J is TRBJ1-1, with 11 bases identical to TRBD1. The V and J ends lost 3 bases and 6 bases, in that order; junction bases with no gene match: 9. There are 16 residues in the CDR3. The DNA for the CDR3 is TGTGCCAGCAGTTTTGCTAAGGGACAGGGGGTCGCTGAAGCTTTCTTT. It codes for CASSFAKGQGVAEAFF.

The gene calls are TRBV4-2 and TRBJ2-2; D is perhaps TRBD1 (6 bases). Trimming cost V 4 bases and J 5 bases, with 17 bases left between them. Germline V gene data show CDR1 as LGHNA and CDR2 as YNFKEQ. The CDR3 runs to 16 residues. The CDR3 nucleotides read TGTGCCAGCAGCCGAATTGGGACACAGCGTACCGGGGAGCTGTTTTTT. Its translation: CASSRIGTQRTGELFF.

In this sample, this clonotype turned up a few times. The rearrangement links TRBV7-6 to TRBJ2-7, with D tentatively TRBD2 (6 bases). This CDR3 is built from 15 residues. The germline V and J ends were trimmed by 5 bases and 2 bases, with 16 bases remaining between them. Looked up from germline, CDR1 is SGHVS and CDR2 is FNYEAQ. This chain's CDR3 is CASSRTGVPAYEQYF. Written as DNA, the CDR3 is TGTGCCAGCAGCCGAACGGGGGTGCCAGCCTACGAGCAGTACTTC.

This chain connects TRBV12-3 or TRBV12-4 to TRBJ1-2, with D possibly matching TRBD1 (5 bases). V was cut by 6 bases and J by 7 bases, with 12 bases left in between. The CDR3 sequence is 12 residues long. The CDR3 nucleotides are TGTGCCAGCAGGAAGGACACCGGTGGCTACACCTTC. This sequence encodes CASRKDTGGYTF.